One and the same sample provided the 28 T cell receptor beta chains below, sequenced in a study of regulatory and conventional T cells in RAG deficiency. Conventional CD4+ T cells were sorted from blood as CD25-low CD127-high cells. Produced via immunoSEQ multiplex PCR; TCRdb's table is partial and in-frame only. The sample lists almost 35,000 clones, about 75% occurring once. These data were also filed under a second study, of regulatory T cells. That paper notes: Amplification used 52 TRBV primers and 13 TRBJ primers.

Specimen: CD4+ effector T cells sorted from blood. Every receptor here comes from a human donor in good health.

This clone has a single count. CDR3 nucleotide sequence: TGTGCCAGCAGTGGACATGGGGGTGCGGGCGGAAGCCCGGAGACCCAGTACTTC. Protein: CASSGHGGAGGSPETQYF. V is TRBV6-1 and J is TRBJ2-5, with D tentatively TRBD1 or TRBD2 (5 bases each). This CDR3 is 18 amino acids long. The V end was cut by 4 bases, the J end by 5 bases, with 26 bases between. Germline CDR1 reads MNHNS; CDR2 reads SASEGT.

This clone was recorded only once. As DNA, the CDR3 is TGTGCCTGGAGTTGGTTTGGGGCAGGTCAGCCCCAGCATTTT. The encoded protein is CAWSWFGAGQPQHF. The rearrangement uses TRBV30 and TRBJ1-5; the D gene is possibly TRBD1 (5 bases). The V end was cut by 2 bases, the J end by 6 bases, with 14 bases between. The germline CDR1 and CDR2 sequences are GTSNPN and SVGIG (reference sequence). There are 14 residues in the CDR3.

The table lists this clone with a count of one. The chain employs TRBV2 and TRBJ2-5; D may be TRBD1 or TRBD2 (5 bases each). Germline assignment: CDR1 SNHLY and CDR2 FYNNEI. This CDR3 region has 14 residues. V shed 6 bases and J shed 5 bases, with 16 bases lying between them. This CDR3 is CASSPGTRVETQYF. CDR3 bases: TGTGCCAGCAGCCCAGGGACCCGAGTGGAGACCCAGTACTTC.

The chain carries TRBV5-1 and TRBJ2-5; 8 bases align to TRBD2. The germline V gene has CDR1 SGHRS and CDR2 YFSETQ. V trimming: 0 bases; J trimming: 4 bases; junction bases outside the gene matches: 8. The CDR3 spans 16 residues. CDR3 protein: CASSLASSGGPETQYF. In DNA, the CDR3 is TGCGCCAGCAGCTTGGCCTCCTCGGGGGGGCCAGAGACCCAGTACTTC.

V is TRBV5-1 and J is TRBJ2-1; 9 bases align to TRBD1. Looked up from germline, CDR1 is SGHRS and CDR2 is YFSETQ. J was trimmed by 2 bases and V by 4 bases; bases with no gene match: 4. There are 15 residues in the CDR3. CDR3: CASSTDRGAYNEQFF. In nucleotides, the CDR3 is TGCGCCAGCAGCACAGACAGGGGGGCCTACAATGAGCAGTTCTTC.

This chain joins TRBV5-1 and TRBJ2-1; D might be TRBD2 (5 bases). Deletions cut 4 bases from V and 6 bases from J, with 14 bases between. The CDR3 is 14 residues long. Looked up from germline, CDR1 is SGHRS and CDR2 is YFSETQ. The CDR3 DNA follows: TGCGCCAGCAGCCCTCGGGGTAGCAGCAATGAGCAGTTCTTC. Its protein product is CASSPRGSSNEQFF.

There are a few counts of this clone. This chain links TRBV5-1 with TRBJ1-2; D is perhaps TRBD1 (5 bases). Germline CDR1 is SGHRS and CDR2 is YFSETQ. This CDR3 has 12 residues. The germline V and J ends were trimmed by 6 bases and 5 bases, with 11 bases remaining between them. This CDR3 is CASNGGGYGYTF. The CDR3 nucleotides read TGCGCCAGCAACGGGGGTGGTTATGGCTACACCTTC.

The rearrangement joins TRBV4-1 to TRBJ1-3; no clear D gene. The CDR3 is 13 amino acids. V lost 0 bases and J lost 2, with 2 bases in between. Germline V CDR1 and CDR2: MGHRA, YSYEKL. The CDR3 DNA sequence: TGCGCCAGCAGCCAAGACACTGGAAACACCATATATTTT. Its protein is CASSQDTGNTIYF.

This clone showed up just once. This chain joins TRBV19 and TRBJ1-5; the match to TRBD1 covers 8 bases. The CDR3 covers 15 residues. CDR1 is LNHDA, CDR2 SQIVND, per germline (reference sequence). The J segment lost 6 bases and the V segment lost 4 bases, leaving 8 bases of the junction unmatched. The DNA of the CDR3 is TGTGCCAGTAGTAGTGGACAGGGCAGACCTCAGCCCCAGCATTTT. Amino acids: CASSSGQGRPQPQHF.

The genes are TRBV7-2 and TRBJ2-3; 10 bases map to TRBD2. J gave up 8 bases and V 1 base, and 9 bases lay outside the gene matches. CDR3 length: 16 amino acids. Per the germline V gene, CDR1 is SGHTA and CDR2 is FQGNSA. The CDR3 nucleotides are TGTGCCAGCAGCTTAGTGGGACTAGCGCCAGGGGGTACGCAGTATTTT. It is translated as CASSLVGLAPGGTQYF.

This chain connects TRBV5-4 to TRBJ1-1, with 8 bases matching TRBD1. This CDR3 has 16 amino acids. Germline CDR1 is SGHNT and CDR2 is YYREEE (reference sequence). Trimming at V came to 5 bases and at J to 0 bases, leaving 9 bases not matched to a gene. The CDR3: CASSRGQGYMNTEAFF. The CDR3 DNA reads as TGTGCCAGCAGTCGAGGACAGGGTTATATGAACACTGAAGCTTTCTTT.

The chain links TRBV6-5 to TRBJ1-2; D may be TRBD1 (5 bases). Trimming removed 6 bases at V and 0 bases at J, with 14 bases between. Looked up from germline, CDR1 is MNHEY and CDR2 is SVGAGI. The CDR3 loop spans 15 amino acids. The CDR3 nucleotides are TGTGCCAGCAGCAGTTATCGGGGCTCTAACTATGGCTACACCTTC. Its protein is CASSSYRGSNYGYTF.

This clone was seen a single time. V gene TRBV5-4 combines with J gene TRBJ1-2; 9 nucleotides align to TRBD1. The germline V gene encodes CDR1 SGHNT and CDR2 YYREEE (reference sequence). J gave up 12 bases and V 3 bases, and 12 bases lay outside the gene matches. CDR3 size: 14 residues. CDR3 sequence reads: CASSSATGGFGHTF. CDR3 in DNA: TGTGCCAGCAGCTCCGCCACAGGGGGCTTCGGCCACACCTTC.

The chain carries TRBV28 and TRBJ2-7; 10 bases are shared with TRBD1. This CDR3 comprises 15 residues. Germline assignment: CDR1 MDHEN and CDR2 SYDVKM. Trimming at V came to 5 bases and at J to 4 bases, leaving 8 bases not matched to a gene. In DNA form, the CDR3 reads TGTGCCAGCAGTACCCCCGGGACAGGGGATTACGAGCAGTACTTC. Residues: CASSTPGTGDYEQYF. The entire variable domain, with the rest obtained from reference TRBV28 and TRBJ2-7, is as follows: DVKVTQSSRYLVKRTGEKVFLECVQDMDHENMFWYRQDPGLGLRLIYFSYDVKMKEKGDIPEGYSVSREKKERFSLILESASTNQTSMYLCASSTPGTGDYEQYFGPGTRLTVT.

The V and J genes are TRBV10-3 and TRBJ1-2; D unclear. V was pared by 4 bases and J by 7 bases, with 13 bases between. This CDR3 has 13 residues. Germline V lookup: CDR1 ENHRY, CDR2 SYGVKD. CDR3 protein: CAISVEGIVGYTF. Here the CDR3 DNA reads TGTGCCATCAGTGTAGAAGGGATCGTTGGCTACACCTTC.

The genes are TRBV12-5 and TRBJ1-1; D is ambiguous. Per germline, CDR1 LGHNT and CDR2 FRNRAP. V was trimmed by 0 bases and J by 5 bases, leaving 4 bases between them. The CDR3 runs to 12 residues. CDR3 region: CASGLVRTEAFF. CDR3 DNA sequence: TGTGCTAGTGGTTTGGTTCGGACTGAAGCTTTCTTT.

This chain connects TRBV19 to TRBJ1-2; 8 bases match TRBD1. Trimming cost V 3 bases and J 3 bases; bases outside gene matches: 6. Germline-derived CDR1 and CDR2 are LNHDA and SQIVND (reference sequence). The CDR3 runs 15 residues. CDR3 loop: CASSISQGADYGYTF. The CDR3 nucleotides read TGTGCCAGTAGTATTAGCCAGGGGGCAGACTATGGCTACACCTTC.

The rearrangement links TRBV6-5 to TRBJ2-7; a possible D gene is TRBD1 (6 bases). Between the trimmed V and J ends, which lost 7 bases and 2 bases, there was a span of 12 bases. The CDR3 sequence is 13 residues long. Germline V lookup: CDR1 MNHEY, CDR2 SVGAGI. In DNA form, the CDR3 reads TGTGCCAGCATTGGACAGAAAACCTACGAGCAGTACTTC. Translating it yields CASIGQKTYEQYF.

CDR3 sequence: CASSWIAGGPSNEQFF. CDR3 DNA: TGCGCCAGCAGCTGGATTGCGGGGGGGCCCTCCAATGAGCAGTTCTTC. The chain has TRBV5-1 and TRBJ2-1, with 9 bases aligning to TRBD2. This CDR3 is 16 amino acids long. Trimming removed 3 bases from V and 6 bases from J; junction bases left unmatched: 10. The germline gives CDR1 SGHRS, CDR2 YFSETQ. Filled out from reference TRBV5-1 and TRBJ2-1, the complete variable domain reads KAGVTQTPRYLIKTRGQQVTLSCSPISGHRSVSWYQQTPGQGLQFLFEYFSETQRNKGNFPGRFSGRQFSNSRSEMNVSTLELGDSALYLCASSWIAGGPSNEQFFGPGTRLTVL.

The chain joins TRBV5-4 to TRBJ1-1; 9 bases agree with TRBD1. Per germline, CDR1 SGHNT and CDR2 YYREEE (reference sequence). CDR3 length equals 13 residues. V shed 3 bases, J shed 5 bases, and the junction held 2 bases outside the gene matches. CDR3 amino acids: CASSWTGETEAFF. The CDR3 DNA follows: TGTGCCAGCAGCTGGACAGGGGAAACTGAAGCTTTCTTT.

The chain uses TRBV15 and TRBJ2-7; no clear D gene. The V end was cut by 8 bases, the J end by 9 bases, with 8 bases between. The V gene's germline CDR1 is LNHNV and CDR2 YYDKDF (reference sequence). CDR3 length equals 9 residues. DNA of the CDR3: TGTGCCACCTTAACAGCGCAGTACTTC. Protein sequence: CATLTAQYF.

The chain couples TRBV18 to TRBJ2-3, with TRBD2 matching 9 bases. The ends lost 6 bases at V and 4 bases at J; junction bases unmatched: 11. Germline V lookup: CDR1 KGHSH, CDR2 LQKENI. The CDR3 length is 16 residues. The CDR3 spells CASSHASGVNADTQYF. As DNA, the CDR3 is TGTGCCAGCTCCCACGCTAGCGGGGTAAACGCAGATACGCAGTATTTT.

The chain combines TRBV2 with TRBJ1-5; no clear D gene. The CDR3 runs 16 residues. Germline CDR1 SNHLY, CDR2 FYNNEI. Trimming took 6 bases from V and 6 from J, leaving 21 bases between them. Here the CDR3 DNA reads TGTGCCAGCAGAAAAAACCCCAGTTTGAATCGTCAGCCCCAGCATTTT. Amino acid sequence: CASRKNPSLNRQPQHF. The full variable domain, its missing parts supplied by reference TRBV2 and TRBJ1-5, is EPEVTQTPSHQVTQMGQEVILRCVPISNHLYFYWYRQILGQKVEFLVSFYNNEISEKSEIFDDQFSVERPDGSNFTLKIRSTKLEDSAMYFCASRKNPSLNRQPQHFGDGTRLSIL.

This sequence joins TRBV7-2 and TRBJ1-5; 11 bases align to TRBD1. The CDR3 runs to 15 residues. Trimming took 3 bases from V and 9 from J; bases not matched to a gene: 7. Germline V gene lookup returns CDR1 SGHTA and CDR2 FQGNSA. CDR3 sequence (DNA): TGTGCCAGCAGCTTTTGGGGGACAGGGGGACGGCCCCAGCATTTT. Residues: CASSFWGTGGRPQHF.

This chain connects TRBV5-6 to TRBJ2-5; D possibly corresponds to TRBD1 (6 bases). In germline, CDR1 is SGHDT, CDR2 YYEEEE. V lost 1 base and J 9 bases, leaving 16 bases between the germline ends. The CDR3 length is 14 residues. The CDR3 is CASSLTLVRGSQYF. CDR3 sequence (DNA): TGTGCCAGCAGCTTGACACTAGTGAGGGGGTCCCAGTACTTC.

The chain links TRBV18 to TRBJ2-7; D remains unclear. CDR3 length: 13 residues. Looked up from germline, CDR1 is KGHSH and CDR2 is LQKENI. V was clipped by 3 bases and J by 1 base, with 7 bases between them. Written as DNA, the CDR3 is TGTGCCAGCTCACCGAGCAGGTCCTACGAGCAGTACTTC. It encodes CASSPSRSYEQYF.

The chain couples TRBV7-8 to TRBJ2-3, with no clear D. The CDR3 extends over 14 amino acids. V dropped 4 bases and J dropped 4 bases, with 12 bases sitting between them. Looked up from germline, CDR1 is SGHVS and CDR2 is FQNEAQ. For the CDR3, the DNA is TGTGCCAGCAGCTCAAACCGGCCCCCAGATACGCAGTATTTT. Translated, it gives CASSSNRPPDTQYF.

The CDR3 is CASRVTGLPEKLFF. In DNA form, the CDR3 reads TGTGCCAGCAGAGTGACAGGGTTACCTGAAAAACTGTTTTTT. The V and J genes are TRBV2 and TRBJ1-4; 7 bases agree with TRBD1. This CDR3 contains 14 residues. After removal of 6 bases from V and 7 bases from J, the junction contained 8 bases not matched to a gene. CDR1 and CDR2 (germline): SNHLY, FYNNEI.